This is a list of T cell receptor beta chains from one sample in a study of PD-1 blockade in classical Hodgkin lymphoma. Repertoires were generated with immunoSEQ multiplex PCR, while TCRdb's copy carries only in-frame clones and drops some. The sample holds 9,500 to 10,000 clones, 92% seen once. Sequencing used peripheral blood mononuclear cells (PBMCs), obtained at baseline. These receptors all come from a human donor with classical Hodgkin lymphoma. The CDR3 runs from the conserved cysteine through the conserved F or W. Each record gives: J gene, clone size, V gene, D gene, CDR3 protein, CDR3 DNA. D genes are given only for firm matches. Clone size appears in some rows only: once, few, many, or a class for an expanded clone.

TRBJ2-7	-	TRBV7-9	TRBD2	CASSLGLKFYEQYF	TGTGCCAGCAGCTTGGGACTAAAATTCTACGAGCAGTACTTC
TRBJ2-3	-	TRBV14	TRBD2	CASSQHSREAPYVYTQYF	TGTGCCAGCAGCCAACACTCGCGGGAGGCGCCCTACGTATATACGCAGTATTTT
TRBJ2-7	-	TRBV7-9	TRBD1	CASSLNRGPYEQYF	TGTGCCAGCAGCTTAAACAGGGGTCCCTACGAGCAGTACTTC
TRBJ2-5	-	TRBV5-1	-	CASSYIFRGETQYF	TGCGCCAGCAGCTATATCTTTCGGGGAGAGACCCAGTACTTC
TRBJ2-1	few	TRBV11-2	TRBD2	CASSAAGTSYLNEQFF	TGTGCCAGCAGCGCGGCCGGGACTAGTTATCTCAATGAGCAGTTCTTC
TRBJ2-5	-	TRBV11-2	-	CASSLGGQPAETQYF	TGTGCCAGCAGCTTAGGAGGACAGCCCGCGGAGACCCAGTACTTC
TRBJ2-7	-	TRBV28	TRBD1	CASSPGQDWGYEQYF	TGTGCCAGCAGCCCCGGACAGGATTGGGGCTACGAGCAGTACTTC
TRBJ2-2	-	TRBV6-5	-	CASSYLPQGTGELFF	TGTGCCAGCAGTTACCTACCGCAGGGCACCGGGGAGCTGTTTTTT
TRBJ2-3	-	TRBV19	-	CASSIEGVSNTDTQYF	TGTGCCAGTAGTATTGAGGGGGTATCTAACACAGATACGCAGTATTTT
TRBJ2-3	-	TRBV27	TRBD1	CASSWGTGATDTQYF	TGTGCCAGCAGTTGGGGGACAGGGGCCACAGATACGCAGTATTTT
TRBJ2-7	-	TRBV7-8	TRBD1	CASSLVPGQGFYEQYF	TGTGCCAGCAGCTTAGTACCGGGACAGGGGTTTTACGAGCAGTACTTC
TRBJ2-1	-	TRBV30	-	CAWSLLGNYNEQFF	TGTGCCTGGAGCCTCCTAGGGAACTACAATGAGCAGTTCTTC